This TCR beta chain emerged from a study of CD8 T cells in Susac syndrome (dated by TCRdb to about 2019). At the level of the whole study: Repertoire sequencing was used to test whether CD8+ T cell activation and differentiation in Susac syndrome was antigen driven. Summary of the overall study and its limitations: The number of individuals in the TCR sequencing and HLA analysis was recognized as being relatively small.

Peripheral blood CD8+ and CD4+ T cells from healthy donors, Susac syndrome patients and multiple sclerosis patients were profiled by high-throughput TCR beta sequencing. The multiple sclerosis controls were treatment-naive patients who had stable or active relapsing-remitting disease and met the revised McDonald criteria. CD8+ TEMRA cells were enriched by FACS, while bulk CD8+ and CD4+ T cells were purified by magnetic negative isolation. Blood was collected in EDTA tubes and processed within 24 hours, with PBMCs isolated through density gradient centrifugation. PBMCs intended for TCR sequencing were cryopreserved in liquid nitrogen and thawed later in a water bath at 37 degrees C. Purity of sorted or isolated CD4+, CD8+ and CD8+ TEMRA cells was at least 90%. RNA was extracted using the RNeasy kit, and roughly 0.5 to 1 microgram was reverse transcribed with random hexamers. The immunoSEQ multiplex PCR assay, covering 54 Vbeta and 13 Jbeta segments, was used to amplify TCR beta CDR3 regions. To correct PCR amplification bias, a synthetic template baseline was used for both primer optimization and computational correction. The authors processed their data as follows. Reads were assigned to V, D and J genes according to IMGT and analyzed in immunoSEQ Analyzer, with only productive sequences retained. Clonality was computed as one minus Shannon entropy normalized by log2 of the number of productive unique sequences. Public and private clones were assessed among the 100 most prevalent clones of each patient and control. Clones were defined as Susac-specific if absent from the healthy and MS cohorts, from around 1,100 published viral clones and from other ImmuneACCESS disease sequences. TCRdb passed the public sequencing reads through fastp at Q25 and MiXCR, retaining productive beta sequences. Rows with one shared CDR3 protein collapse into an entry with the most common genes and DNA. TCRdb's processing, not the authors', yielded these V and J calls. The sample table records hundreds of thousands of distinct CDR3 sequences; 93% of these occur just once. The ten largest clones add up to less than 0.075% of the sample.

V is cut back by 3 bases and J by 6 bases, with 10 bases in the junction unmatched. The CDR3 contains 16 residues, cysteine and phenylalanine counted. Left in the record is the CDR3 DNA by itself, 48 bases read in frame from the first base. CDR1 and CDR2, per the germline V gene (reference sequence), are SGHAT and FQDESV. Comments on this clonotype: The antigen it recognizes is unknown. No clone much larger than this one lies a single base away; base qualities are absent.

The TCR sequence derives from a human donor with multiple sclerosis. Input material: CD4+ T cells from PBMCs. In this chain, TRBV11-1 is recombined with TRBJ2-1, with 8 middle bases fitting TRBD1. In nucleotide form, the sequence is TGTGCCAGCAGCTTGTGGGGACAGGCCCTAAGCAATGAGCAGTTCTTC. The encoded protein is CASSLWGQALSNEQFF.